What follows are 8 T cell receptor beta chains derived from one specimen sequenced in a study of T cell repertoires in cytomegalovirus infection. The antigens these receptors bind are not known. TCRdb reprocessed the reads via MiXCR and lists one record per CDR3 protein. The table records about 140,000 distinct CDR3 sequences, 32% of them present only once. Sequencing used CD8+ T cells from cultured PBMCs, obtained from culture after CMV antigen stimulation. These receptors were taken from a human donor in good health (CMV status not recorded). Some clones in this sample may be carry-over from other donors' samples.

This clonotype was found a few times. The V and J genes are TRBV28 and TRBJ1-5, with D unclear. V was trimmed by 7 bases and J by 2 bases, leaving 21 bases between them. Germline-derived CDR1 and CDR2 are MDHEN and SYDVKM. The CDR3 consists of 17 residues. CDR3 sequence reads: CASISLLVRSRNQPQHF. Written as DNA, the CDR3 is TGTGCCAGCATCTCCCTCCTGGTCCGTTCCCGCAATCAGCCCCAGCATTTT.

The genes are TRBV20-1 and TRBJ2-6; D perhaps matches TRBD2 (5 bases). The V end was cut by 1 base, the J end by 7 bases, with 20 bases between. CDR1 is DFQATT, CDR2 SNEGSKA, per germline (reference sequence). There are 17 residues in the CDR3. The CDR3 loop reads CSARGTHRQDSANVLTF. In nucleotides, the CDR3 is TGCAGTGCTAGAGGGACTCATCGGCAAGACTCAGCCAACGTCCTGACTTTC.

The V call is TRBV7-6, the J call TRBJ1-1, with TRBD1 identical over 9 bases. Per germline, CDR1 SGHVS and CDR2 FNYEAQ. The CDR3 extends over 16 amino acids. The junction had 8 bases not matched to a gene; V was cut back by 2 bases and J by 4 bases. The CDR3 DNA sequence: TGTGCCAGCAGCTTAAGGGGACAGGGCTTTACCACTGAAGCTTTCTTT. Its protein product is CASSLRGQGFTTEAFF.

The sample holds many counts of this clonotype. The V and J genes are TRBV2 and TRBJ2-3, with 8 bases lining up with TRBD2. Trimming removed 4 bases from V and 5 bases from J; junction bases left unmatched: 2. The CDR3 is 13 residues long. Germline loops: CDR1 SNHLY, CDR2 FYNNEI. CDR3 nucleotide sequence: TGTGCCAGCAGTGTTCTAGCGGGAGATACGCAGTATTTT. The encoded protein is CASSVLAGDTQYF.

This clonotype was found a few times. The chain uses TRBV11-2 and TRBJ1-2; D is uncertain. V gave up 1 base and J gave up 9 bases, with 12 bases separating them. The CDR3 is made up of 13 amino acids. From germline, CDR1 is SGHAT and CDR2 FQNNGV. CDR3 in amino acids: CASSLGGLESYTF. The CDR3 region has the DNA TGTGCCAGCAGCTTAGGAGGATTAGAAAGCTACACCTTC.

In its sample, this clonotype was seen many times. This chain connects TRBV15 to TRBJ2-1; TRBD2 might be the D (6 bases). The germline gives CDR1 LNHNV, CDR2 YYDKDF (reference sequence). This CDR3 comprises 16 residues. Trimming shortened V by 5 bases and J by 0 bases, and 14 bases separated the two germline ends. CDR3: CATSPTGLDSYNEQFF. CDR3 nucleotide sequence: TGTGCCACCAGCCCGACGGGACTTGACTCCTACAATGAGCAGTTCTTC.

This clonotype was picked up a small number of times. The chain has TRBV12-3 or TRBV12-4 and TRBJ2-1, with D unclear. Between the trimmed V and J ends, which lost 3 bases and 9 bases, there was a span of 9 bases. This CDR3 contains 12 residues. The CDR3 DNA follows: TGTGCCAGCAGTTTGATTGCCGGTGAGCAGTTCTTC. Translation: CASSLIAGEQFF.

This rearrangement joins TRBV7-6 to TRBJ1-4; D not certain. This CDR3 is 12 amino acids long. Germline assignment: CDR1 SGHVS and CDR2 FNYEAQ. Trimming stripped 7 bases from V and 8 bases from J, with 11 bases between. The CDR3 is CASNLGGEKLFF. CDR3 DNA sequence: TGTGCCAGCAATCTAGGAGGAGAAAAACTGTTTTTT.